This T cell receptor beta chain emerged from a study of cytomegalovirus exposure and HLA in healthy donors. The PCR used 60 Vbeta and 13 Jbeta primers. Sequencing was performed with immunoSEQ multiplex PCR; in TCRdb, only in-frame clones are kept and a portion is missing. The sample contains 65,000 to 80,000 clones, about 68% of which appear only once. Per germline, CDR1 MNHEY and CDR2 SMNVEV (reference sequence). The V segment lost 2 bases and the J segment 7 bases; nucleotides outside the gene matches: 4. The CDR3 runs to 14 residues. The rearrangement joins TRBV27 to TRBJ2-1; 8 bases align to TRBD2. This sequence was found in a man aged 40-49 years in good health and CMV-seropositive. Source material: PBMCs. The CDR3 loop is CASSLELAANEQFF. CDR3 nucleotide sequence: TGTGCCAGCAGTTTAGAACTAGCGGCAAATGAGCAGTTCTTC.